This section outlines one TCR beta chain sequence together with its context. This entry comes from a study of blood T cell repertoires in COVID-19. On the study more broadly: The origin of the acute and convalescent COVID-19 samples was the United States, Italy and Spain.

Enrolled through a virtual design, the participants were between roughly 18 and 89 years of age and came from fewer than 30 US areas. Assignments of participants to cohorts depended upon their own reported clinical history. In the authors' workflow: Reference gene primer amplification gave estimated nucleated cell counts. The data were produced by immunoSEQ multiplex PCR, yet TCRdb's version contains in-frame clones alone and is incomplete. That table is the source of V, J and clone size, and D and trimming were worked out from the DNA. The data contain around 240,000 clones, around 93% of them singletons. The CDR3 runs to 13 residues. V dropped 1 base and J dropped 4 bases, with 8 bases sitting between them. Germline V CDR1 and CDR2: GTSNPN, SVGIG (reference sequence).

V gene TRBV30 combines with J gene TRBJ1-5, with D possibly being TRBD1 (5 bases). The receptor was isolated from a human donor in a cohort exposed to, infected with or recovered from COVID-19 (not recorded which). The donor label of this sample is uncertain. Sample: PBMCs or T cells enriched from blood (not recorded which). Written as DNA, the CDR3 is TGTGCCTGGAGTGACAGGTTTAATCAGCCCCAGCATTTT. Its protein product is CAWSDRFNQPQHF.